Included here is one T cell receptor beta chain sequence, with context. The target antigen is unknown. The data belong to a study of prognosis after radiotherapy for stage I lung cancer. CDR3 length: 15 amino acids. V dropped 6 bases and J dropped 6; count of bases not matched to a gene: 11. Germline V gene sequence: CDR1 MRHNA, CDR2 SNTAGT. Multiplex PCR, run in two rounds, amplified TCR beta CDR3 from genomic DNA. Specific primers for each TRBV and TRBJ gene were what first-round PCR used. TCRdb fed the multiplex PCR reads into MiXCR, producing one record per CDR3 protein. Among 9,500 to 15,000 distinct CDR3 sequences listed, roughly 50% were seen once. A draw of 4.5 to 7.5 milliliters of peripheral blood took place at each of two time points. Study-wide results and caveats: Nobody established whether the expanded TCR clones were specific to the tumor. Where distant metastases developed, patients had lower Shannon entropy after stereotactic body radiation therapy.

The TCR originated in a donor over 45 with non-small cell lung cancer. The chain combines TRBV6-4 with TRBJ2-3; 8 nucleotides agree with TRBD1. Sample: PBMCs, taken before or after stereotactic body radiation therapy (not recorded which). For the CDR3, the DNA is TGTGCCAGCAGCCCGACAGGGGCCGGTACCGATACGCAGTATTTT. This encodes CASSPTGAGTDTQYF.